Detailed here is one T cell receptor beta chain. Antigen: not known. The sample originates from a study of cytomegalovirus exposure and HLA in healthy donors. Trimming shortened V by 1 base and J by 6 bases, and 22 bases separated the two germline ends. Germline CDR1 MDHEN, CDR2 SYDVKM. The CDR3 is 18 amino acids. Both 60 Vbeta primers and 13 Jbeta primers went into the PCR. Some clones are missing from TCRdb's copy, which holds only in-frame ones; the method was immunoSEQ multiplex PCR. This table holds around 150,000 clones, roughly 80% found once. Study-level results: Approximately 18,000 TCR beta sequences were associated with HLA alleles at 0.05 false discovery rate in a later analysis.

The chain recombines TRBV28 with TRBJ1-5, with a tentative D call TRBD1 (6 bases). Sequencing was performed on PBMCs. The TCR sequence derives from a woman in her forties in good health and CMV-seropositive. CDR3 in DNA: TGTGCCAGCAGTTTATTGGGGGGGCCGTTAGAGATAGGTCAGCCCCAGCATTTT. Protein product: CASSLLGGPLEIGQPQHF.